Below are 23 T cell receptor beta chains sequenced from a single sample in a study of T cell repertoires in cytomegalovirus infection. These receptors lack a known antigen. TCRdb re-derived calls from the reads in MiXCR, one entry per CDR3 protein. The sample lists roughly 110,000 distinct CDR3 sequences, around 30% seen once, with roughly two fifths in the top ten. The sample was CD8+ T cells from cultured PBMCs, taken from culture after CMV antigen stimulation. The receptors stem from a human donor in good health (CMV status not recorded). Some clones in this sample may be carry-over from other donors' samples.

J is TRBJ1-4 and V is TRBV7-9; D is unresolved. The germline V and J ends were trimmed by 5 bases and 4 bases, with 14 bases remaining between them. CDR1 SEHNR and CDR2 FQNEAQ come from the germline V gene (reference sequence). The CDR3 consists of 15 residues. The CDR3 protein is CASSRDPLNNEKLFF. The CDR3 DNA follows: TGTGCCAGCAGCCGCGACCCCCTAAATAATGAAAAACTGTTTTTT.

This clonotype was detected only once. The chain couples TRBV20-1 to TRBJ1-1; TRBD1 matches at 9 bases. CDR1 is DFQATT and CDR2 is SNEGSKA in the germline V gene (reference sequence). This CDR3 has 15 residues. V lost 3 bases, J lost 1 base, and 6 bases stayed unmatched. The CDR3 reads CSARDRGIGNTEAFF. DNA for the CDR3: TGCAGTGCTAGGGACAGGGGAATAGGGAACACTGAAGCTTTCTTT.

This clonotype has a handful of counts. The chain is built from TRBV19 and TRBJ2-5; no definite D call. Germline V gene lookup returns CDR1 LNHDA and CDR2 SQIVND (reference sequence). The CDR3 contains 13 residues. Trimming took 3 bases from V and 5 from J, leaving 10 bases between them. CDR3 residues: CASSIWLTETQYF. The CDR3 DNA is TGTGCCAGTAGTATTTGGCTGACGGAGACCCAGTACTTC.

The CDR3 reads CASSLSQGIAGELFF. Here the CDR3 DNA reads TGTGCCAGCAGTTTATCACAGGGGATCGCCGGGGAGCTGTTTTTT. V is TRBV27 and J is TRBJ2-2; 7 nucleotides agree with TRBD1. The CDR3 runs 15 residues. Trimming took 0 bases from V and 6 from J; bases not matched to a gene: 4. The germline CDR1 and CDR2 sequences are MNHEY and SMNVEV (reference sequence).

This chain links TRBV11-2 with TRBJ2-1, with D hard to call. The germline V gene has CDR1 SGHAT and CDR2 FQNNGV. There are 13 residues in the CDR3. Trimming removed 7 bases at V and 6 bases at J, with 13 bases between. For the CDR3, the DNA is TGTGCCAGCACCACCGGACCGATCAATGAGCAGTTCTTC. Translated: CASTTGPINEQFF.

The rearrangement links TRBV11-2 to TRBJ2-1; TRBD1 agrees at 8 bases. Per germline, CDR1 SGHAT and CDR2 FQNNGV. The CDR3 is 15 amino acids. J lost 5 bases, V lost 4 bases, and 7 bases had no gene match. The CDR3 DNA sequence: TGTGCCAGCAGCTCGCCATACAGGGGGAACAATGAGCAGTTCTTC. Protein: CASSSPYRGNNEQFF.

The V call is TRBV3-1, the J call TRBJ2-3; the D gene could be TRBD1 or TRBD2 (5 bases each). The CDR3 consists of 17 residues. V lost 0 bases and J 1 base, leaving 14 bases between the germline ends. Germline CDR1 and CDR2: LGHDT and YNNKEL (reference sequence). In DNA, the CDR3 is TGTGCCAGCAGCCAAGATGGGGCTAGCCGACGCACAGATACGCAGTATTTT. This translates into CASSQDGASRRTDTQYF.

There are a few counts of this clonotype. The rearrangement uses TRBV7-8 and TRBJ2-3; D may be TRBD2 (6 bases). This CDR3 region has 16 residues. The V end lost 2 bases, the J end lost 1 base, and 13 bases lay between the germline ends. Germline-derived CDR1 and CDR2 are SGHVS and FQNEAQ. The CDR3 loop reads CASSLFGRGGTDTQYF. The CDR3, as DNA: TGTGCCAGCAGCTTATTCGGGCGGGGCGGCACAGATACGCAGTATTTT.

The rearrangement links TRBV12-5 to TRBJ1-1; the D is unclear. The CDR3 extends over 14 amino acids. Trimming took off 6 bases at V and 1 base at J, with 12 bases between the two ends. Germline V gives CDR1 LGHNT, CDR2 FRNRAP. The CDR3 protein is CASGYQGGNTEAFF. The DNA of the CDR3 is TGTGCTAGTGGCTATCAAGGTGGGAACACTGAAGCTTTCTTT.

The chain couples TRBV2 to TRBJ1-6; D unresolved. The length of the CDR3 is 17 residues. V was trimmed by 6 bases and J by 7 bases, leaving 22 bases between them. Germline CDR1 reads SNHLY; CDR2 reads FYNNEI. The CDR3 is CASRKLDSTEDNSPLHF. The CDR3 nucleotides read TGTGCCAGCAGAAAACTGGACTCCACAGAGGACAATTCACCCCTCCACTTT.

This chain connects TRBV7-4 to TRBJ2-2; unclear D gene. This CDR3 region has 15 residues. V lost 4 bases, J lost 0 bases, and 9 bases lay in between. Germline V gene lookup returns CDR1 SGHVT and CDR2 SQSDAQ. The CDR3 DNA reads TGTGCCAGCAGCTATGGAAACGCGAACACCGGGGAGCTGTTTTTT. Its protein product is CASSYGNANTGELFF.

The chain joins TRBV9 to TRBJ2-7, with a possible D match to TRBD1 (5 bases). Trimming shortened V by 2 bases and J by 3 bases, and 15 bases separated the two germline ends. CDR1 SGDLS and CDR2 YYNGEE come from the germline V gene. This CDR3 contains 15 residues. CDR3 sequence reads: CASSVGQDRSYEQYF. For the CDR3, the DNA is TGTGCCAGCAGCGTGGGGCAGGATAGAAGCTACGAGCAGTACTTC.

The sample holds many counts of this clonotype. The chain employs TRBV11-1 and TRBJ2-6; no clear D gene. Germline V gene lookup returns CDR1 SGHAT and CDR2 FQDESV (reference sequence). The V gene lost 5 bases and the J gene lost 0 bases, with 11 bases spanning the gap. CDR3 length equals 16 residues. DNA for the CDR3: TGTGCCAGCAGCCTCCACGGTTACTCTGGGGCCAACGTCCTGACTTTC. Its protein is CASSLHGYSGANVLTF.

The chain has TRBV29-1 and TRBJ2-1; 7 positions agree with TRBD1. Trimming removed 0 bases from V and 1 base from J; junction bases left unmatched: 6. CDR3 length equals 16 residues. Germline V gene lookup returns CDR1 SQVTM and CDR2 ANQGSEA. CDR3 sequence reads: CSVEDPDRASYNEQFF. The DNA of the CDR3 is TGCAGCGTTGAAGACCCCGACAGGGCTTCCTACAATGAGCAGTTCTTC.

This clonotype was picked up a small number of times. This chain joins TRBV7-4 and TRBJ2-3; D may match TRBD1 or TRBD2 (5 bases each). The germline gives CDR1 SGHVT, CDR2 SQSDAQ. This CDR3 spans 17 amino acids. V gave up 5 bases and J gave up 3 bases, with 21 bases separating them. The CDR3 region has the DNA TGTGCCAGCAGCCCTATTAAGGGACCGAAAGAAACAGATACGCAGTATTTT. This translates into CASSPIKGPKETDTQYF. Full variable domain (remainder filled in from reference TRBV7-4 and TRBJ2-3): GAGVSQSPRYKVAKRGRDVALRCDSISGHVTLYWYRQTLGQGSEVLTYSQSDAQRDKSGRPSGRFSAERPERSVSTLKIQRTEQGDSAVYLCASSPIKGPKETDTQYFGPGTRLTVL.

The rearrangement uses TRBV7-2 and TRBJ2-3; the D is unclear. From germline, CDR1 is SGHTA and CDR2 FQGNSA. CDR3 size: 14 residues. V lost 4 bases and J lost 4, with 12 bases in between. The CDR3 sequence is CASSSLVLADTQYF. The CDR3 DNA follows: TGTGCCAGCAGCTCCTTAGTTCTAGCAGATACGCAGTATTTT.

This clonotype has only a few counts. V usage is TRBV7-8 and J usage is TRBJ2-7; TRBD2 matches 7 bases. The CDR3 sequence is 14 residues long. V shed 3 bases and J 6 bases; nucleotides not matched to a gene: 8. Germline lookup yields CDR1 SGHVS and CDR2 FQNEAQ. CDR3 in amino acids: CASSLGGFGSEQYF. The CDR3 DNA reads TGTGCCAGCAGCTTGGGGGGGTTTGGTAGCGAGCAGTACTTC.

This sequence joins TRBV28 and TRBJ2-3, with D possibly being TRBD1 or TRBD2 (5 bases each). Looked up from germline, CDR1 is MDHEN and CDR2 is SYDVKM. The CDR3 runs to 12 residues. Trimming pared 6 bases from V and 3 bases from J, leaving 7 bases between. The CDR3 sequence: CASRGETDTQYF. The DNA for the CDR3 is TGTGCCAGCAGAGGGGAGACAGATACGCAGTATTTT.

The chain combines TRBV7-9 with TRBJ1-2; 7 nucleotides line up with TRBD1. Germline CDR1 SEHNR, CDR2 FQNEAQ (reference sequence). This CDR3 region has 13 residues. The J segment lost 8 bases and the V segment lost 6 bases, leaving 9 bases of the junction unmatched. The CDR3: CASRGTAGAGYTF. The CDR3 bases are TGTGCCAGCAGGGGGACAGCGGGAGCCGGCTACACCTTC.

This clonotype has a handful of counts. The rearrangement uses TRBV10-3 and TRBJ1-1; TRBD1 aligns across 8 bases. CDR1 is ENHRY, CDR2 SYGVKD, per germline. The CDR3 is 15 amino acids. V trimming: 0 bases; J trimming: 5 bases; junction bases outside the gene matches: 5. The CDR3 bases are TGTGCCATCAGTGAGTCCCAGGGGGCGAGGACTGAAGCTTTCTTT. It encodes CAISESQGARTEAFF.

This clonotype showed up many times. This rearrangement joins TRBV7-9 to TRBJ2-3, with a tentative D call TRBD2 (5 bases). The CDR3 loop spans 17 amino acids. The V gene's germline CDR1 is SEHNR and CDR2 FQNEAQ (reference sequence). V lost 0 bases, J lost 2 bases, and 15 bases lay in between. CDR3 loop: CASSLALRTFTTDTQYF. In nucleotides, the CDR3 is TGTGCCAGCAGCTTAGCGCTTCGGACTTTTACCACAGATACGCAGTATTTT.

V usage is TRBV2 and J usage is TRBJ2-5, with D perhaps TRBD1 (6 bases). Germline V gives CDR1 SNHLY, CDR2 FYNNEI. CDR3 size: 13 residues. V was shortened by 7 bases and J by 2 bases, with 11 bases between the two germline ends. The CDR3 protein is CASNPGVQETQYF. The CDR3 coding sequence is TGTGCCAGCAACCCAGGGGTTCAAGAGACCCAGTACTTC.

There are a few counts of this clonotype. The CDR3 coding sequence is TGTGCCACCAGCATATCCGGGACAGGGAATTCACCCCTCCACTTT. Translated: CATSISGTGNSPLHF. The gene calls are TRBV15 and TRBJ1-6; 9 nucleotides line up with TRBD1. Germline V gene lookup returns CDR1 LNHNV and CDR2 YYDKDF (reference sequence). The CDR3 loop spans 15 amino acids. Trimming cost V 4 bases and J 7 bases; bases outside gene matches: 5.